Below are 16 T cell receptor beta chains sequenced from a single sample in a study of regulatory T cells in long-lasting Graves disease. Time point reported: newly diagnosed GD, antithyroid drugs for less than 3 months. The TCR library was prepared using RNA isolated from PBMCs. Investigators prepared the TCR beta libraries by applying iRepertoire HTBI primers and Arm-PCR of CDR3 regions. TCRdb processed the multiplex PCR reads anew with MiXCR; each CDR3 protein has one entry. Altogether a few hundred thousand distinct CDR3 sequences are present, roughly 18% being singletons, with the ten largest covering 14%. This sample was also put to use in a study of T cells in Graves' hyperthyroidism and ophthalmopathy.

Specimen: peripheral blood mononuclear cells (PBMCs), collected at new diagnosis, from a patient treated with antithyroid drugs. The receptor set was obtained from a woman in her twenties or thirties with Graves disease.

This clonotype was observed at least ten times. CDR3 protein: CASSPTGMNTEAFF. In DNA form, the CDR3 reads TGTGCCAGCAGCCCGACAGGAATGAACACTGAAGCTTTCTTT. The V call is TRBV13, the J call TRBJ1-1, with a tentative D call TRBD1 (6 bases). Trimming stripped 5 bases from V and 0 bases from J, with 10 bases between. This CDR3 is built from 14 residues. Germline V lookup: CDR1 PRHDT, CDR2 FYEKMQ (reference sequence).

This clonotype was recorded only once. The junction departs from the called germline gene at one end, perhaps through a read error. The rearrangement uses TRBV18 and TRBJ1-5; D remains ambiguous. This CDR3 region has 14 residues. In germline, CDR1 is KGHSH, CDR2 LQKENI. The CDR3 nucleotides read TGTACCAGCTCACCACGGGGATTAGATCAGCCCCAGCATTTT. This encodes CTSSPRGLDQPQHF.

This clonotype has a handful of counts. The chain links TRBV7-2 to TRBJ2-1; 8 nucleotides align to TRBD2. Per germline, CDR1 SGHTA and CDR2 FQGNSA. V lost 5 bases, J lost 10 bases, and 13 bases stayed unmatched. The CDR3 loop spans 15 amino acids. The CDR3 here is CASSRTSSFLWEQFF. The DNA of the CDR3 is TGTGCCAGCAGCAGGACTAGCAGCTTTCTATGGGAGCAGTTCTTC.

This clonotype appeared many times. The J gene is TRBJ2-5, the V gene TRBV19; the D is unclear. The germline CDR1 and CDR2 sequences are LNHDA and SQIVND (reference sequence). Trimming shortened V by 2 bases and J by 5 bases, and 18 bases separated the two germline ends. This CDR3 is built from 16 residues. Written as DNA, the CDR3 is TGTGCCAGTAGTATATATCAAGGACCGGGTCTGGAGACCCAGTACTTC. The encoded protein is CASSIYQGPGLETQYF.

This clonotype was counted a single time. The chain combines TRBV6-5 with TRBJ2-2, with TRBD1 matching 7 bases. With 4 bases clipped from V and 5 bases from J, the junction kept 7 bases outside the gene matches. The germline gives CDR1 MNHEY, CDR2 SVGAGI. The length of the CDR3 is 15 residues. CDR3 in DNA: TGTGCCAGCAGTTCCGGGACAGAGGGGACCGGGGAGCTGTTTTTT. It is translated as CASSSGTEGTGELFF.

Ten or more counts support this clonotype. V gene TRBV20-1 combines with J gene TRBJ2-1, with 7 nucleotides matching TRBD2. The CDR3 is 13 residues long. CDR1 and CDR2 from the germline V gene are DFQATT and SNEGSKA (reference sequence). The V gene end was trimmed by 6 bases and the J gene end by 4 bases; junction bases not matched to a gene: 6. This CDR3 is CSAKRGLYNEQFF. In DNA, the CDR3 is TGCAGTGCCAAGCGGGGACTATACAATGAGCAGTTCTTC.

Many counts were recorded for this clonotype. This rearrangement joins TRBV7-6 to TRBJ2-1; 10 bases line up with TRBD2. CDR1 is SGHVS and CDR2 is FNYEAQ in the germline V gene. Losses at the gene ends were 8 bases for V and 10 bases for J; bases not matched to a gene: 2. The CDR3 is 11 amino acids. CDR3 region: CASASGGEQFF. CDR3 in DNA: TGTGCCAGCGCTAGCGGGGGCGAGCAGTTCTTC.

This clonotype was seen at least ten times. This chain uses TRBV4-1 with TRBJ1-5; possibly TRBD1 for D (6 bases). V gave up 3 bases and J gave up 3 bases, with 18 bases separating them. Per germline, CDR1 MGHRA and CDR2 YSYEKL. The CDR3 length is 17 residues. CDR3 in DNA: TGCGCCAGCAGCCATTCGAGGACAGATTATCTCAATCAGCCCCAGCATTTT. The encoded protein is CASSHSRTDYLNQPQHF.

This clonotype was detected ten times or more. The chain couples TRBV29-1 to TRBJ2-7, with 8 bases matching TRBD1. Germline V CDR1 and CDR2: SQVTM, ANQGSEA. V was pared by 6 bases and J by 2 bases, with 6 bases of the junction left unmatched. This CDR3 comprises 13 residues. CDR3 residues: CSVSTGGTYEQYF. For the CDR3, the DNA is TGCAGCGTAAGCACAGGGGGGACCTACGAGCAGTACTTC.

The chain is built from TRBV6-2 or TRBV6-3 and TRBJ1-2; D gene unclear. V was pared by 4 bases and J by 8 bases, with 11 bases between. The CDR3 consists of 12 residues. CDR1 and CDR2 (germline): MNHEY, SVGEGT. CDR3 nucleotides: TGTGCCAGCAGTTCGGACGTGAGGGGCTACACCTTC. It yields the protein CASSSDVRGYTF.

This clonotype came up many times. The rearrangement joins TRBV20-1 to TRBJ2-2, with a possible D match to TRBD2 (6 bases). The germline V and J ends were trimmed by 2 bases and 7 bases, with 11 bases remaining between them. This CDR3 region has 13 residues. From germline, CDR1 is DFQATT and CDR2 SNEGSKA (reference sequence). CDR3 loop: CSARPGGDGELFF. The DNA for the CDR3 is TGCAGTGCTAGACCCGGCGGGGACGGGGAGCTGTTTTTT.

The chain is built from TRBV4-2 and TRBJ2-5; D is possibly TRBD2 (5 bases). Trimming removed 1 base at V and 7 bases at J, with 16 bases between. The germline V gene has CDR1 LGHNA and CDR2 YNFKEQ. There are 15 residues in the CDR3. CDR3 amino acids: CASSQVSSGGGTQYF. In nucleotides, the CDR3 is TGTGCCAGCAGCCAAGTCTCCAGCGGTGGTGGGACCCAGTACTTC.

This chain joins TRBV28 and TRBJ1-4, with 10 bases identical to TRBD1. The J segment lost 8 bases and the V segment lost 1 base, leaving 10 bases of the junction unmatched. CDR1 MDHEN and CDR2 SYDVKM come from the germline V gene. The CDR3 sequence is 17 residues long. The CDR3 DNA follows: TGTGCCAGCAGTTTATTCCGGTTAGACAGGGGGCACGAAAAACTGTTTTTT. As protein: CASSLFRLDRGHEKLFF.

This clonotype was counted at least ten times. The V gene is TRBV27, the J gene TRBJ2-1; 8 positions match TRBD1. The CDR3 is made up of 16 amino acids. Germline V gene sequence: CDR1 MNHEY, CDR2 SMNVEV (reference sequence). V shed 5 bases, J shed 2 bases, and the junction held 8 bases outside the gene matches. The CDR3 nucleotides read TGTGCCAGCAGTCCCTACCAGGGGGCTACCTACAATGAGCAGTTCTTC. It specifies CASSPYQGATYNEQFF.

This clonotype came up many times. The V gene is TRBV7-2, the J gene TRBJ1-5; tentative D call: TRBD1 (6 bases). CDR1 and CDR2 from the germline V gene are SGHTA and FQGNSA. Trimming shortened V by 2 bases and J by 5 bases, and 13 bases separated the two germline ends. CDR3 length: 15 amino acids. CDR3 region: CASSLSRGAHQPQHF. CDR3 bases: TGTGCCAGCAGCTTATCGAGGGGGGCTCATCAGCCCCAGCATTTT.

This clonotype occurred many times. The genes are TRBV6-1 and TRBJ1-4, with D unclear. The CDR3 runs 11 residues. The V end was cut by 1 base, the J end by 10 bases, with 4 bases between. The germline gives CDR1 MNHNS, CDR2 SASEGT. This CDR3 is CASSEGGKLFF. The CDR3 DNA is TGTGCCAGCAGTGAAGGCGGAAAACTGTTTTTT.